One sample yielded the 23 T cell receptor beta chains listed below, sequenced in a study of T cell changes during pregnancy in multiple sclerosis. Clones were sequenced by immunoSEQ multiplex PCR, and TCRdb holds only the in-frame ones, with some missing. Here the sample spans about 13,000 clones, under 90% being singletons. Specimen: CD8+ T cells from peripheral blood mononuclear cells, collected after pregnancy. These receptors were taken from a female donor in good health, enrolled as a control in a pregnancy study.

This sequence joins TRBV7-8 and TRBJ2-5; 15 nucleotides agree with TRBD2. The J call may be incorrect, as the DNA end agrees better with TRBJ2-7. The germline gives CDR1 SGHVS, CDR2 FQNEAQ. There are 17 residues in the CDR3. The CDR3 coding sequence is TGTGCCAGCAGCCCAGGACTAGCGGGAGGGCTATTCCACGAGCAGTACTTC. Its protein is CASSPGLAGGLFHEQYF.

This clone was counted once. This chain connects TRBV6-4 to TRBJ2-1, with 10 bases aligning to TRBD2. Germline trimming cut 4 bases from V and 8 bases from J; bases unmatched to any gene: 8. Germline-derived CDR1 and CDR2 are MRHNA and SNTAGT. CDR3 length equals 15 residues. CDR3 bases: TGTGCCAGCAGTGCTTCTAGCGGGAGCTCCGATGAGCAGTTCTTC. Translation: CASSASSGSSDEQFF.

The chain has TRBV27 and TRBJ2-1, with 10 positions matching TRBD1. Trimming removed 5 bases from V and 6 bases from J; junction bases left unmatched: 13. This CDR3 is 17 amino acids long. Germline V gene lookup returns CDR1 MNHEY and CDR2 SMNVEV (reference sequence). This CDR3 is CASSPPLGTGVTNEQFF. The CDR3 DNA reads TGTGCCAGCAGTCCCCCCTTGGGGACAGGGGTGACCAATGAGCAGTTCTTC.

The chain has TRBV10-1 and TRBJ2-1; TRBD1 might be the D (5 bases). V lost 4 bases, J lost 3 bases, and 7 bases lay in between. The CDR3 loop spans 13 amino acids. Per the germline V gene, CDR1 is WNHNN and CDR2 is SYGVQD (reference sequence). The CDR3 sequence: CASSVGHYNEQFF. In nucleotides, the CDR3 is TGCGCCAGCAGTGTCGGACACTACAATGAGCAGTTCTTC.

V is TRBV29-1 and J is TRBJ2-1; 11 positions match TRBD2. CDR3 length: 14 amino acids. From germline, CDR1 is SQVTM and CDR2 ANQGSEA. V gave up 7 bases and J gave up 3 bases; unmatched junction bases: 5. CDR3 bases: TGCAGCGCGAGCGGGACTAGCGGCTACAATGAGCAGTTCTTC. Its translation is CSASGTSGYNEQFF.

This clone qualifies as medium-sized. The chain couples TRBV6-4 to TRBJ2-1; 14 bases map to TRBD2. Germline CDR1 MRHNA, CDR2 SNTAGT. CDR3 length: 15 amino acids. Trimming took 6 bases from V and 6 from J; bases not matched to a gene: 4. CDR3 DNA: TGTGCCAGCAGCACCGGGACTAGCGGGAGCAATGAGCAGTTCTTC. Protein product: CASSTGTSGSNEQFF.

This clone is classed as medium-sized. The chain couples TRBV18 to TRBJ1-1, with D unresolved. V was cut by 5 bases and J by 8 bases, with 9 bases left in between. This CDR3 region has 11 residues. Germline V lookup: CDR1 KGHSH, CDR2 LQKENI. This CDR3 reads CASSNTVEAFF. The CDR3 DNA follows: TGTGCCAGCTCAAACACAGTCGAAGCTTTCTTT.

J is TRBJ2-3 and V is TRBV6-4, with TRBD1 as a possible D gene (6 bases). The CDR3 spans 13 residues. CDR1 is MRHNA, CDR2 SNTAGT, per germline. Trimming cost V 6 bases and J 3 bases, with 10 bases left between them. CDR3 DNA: TGTGCCAGCAGCCGACAGGTAACAGATACGCAGTATTTT. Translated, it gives CASSRQVTDTQYF.

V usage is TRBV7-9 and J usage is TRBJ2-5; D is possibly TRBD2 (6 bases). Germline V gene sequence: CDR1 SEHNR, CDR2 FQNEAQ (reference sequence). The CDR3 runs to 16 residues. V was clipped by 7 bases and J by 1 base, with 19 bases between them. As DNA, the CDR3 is TGTGCCAGCACCTGGCTTAGCGGAGAGGCCCAAGAGACCCAGTACTTC. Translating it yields CASTWLSGEAQETQYF.

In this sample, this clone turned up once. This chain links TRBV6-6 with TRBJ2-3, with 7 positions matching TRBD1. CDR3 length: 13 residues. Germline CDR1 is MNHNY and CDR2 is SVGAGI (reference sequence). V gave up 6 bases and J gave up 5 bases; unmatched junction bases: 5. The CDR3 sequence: CASSDRAGDTQYF. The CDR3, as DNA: TGTGCCAGCAGCGACAGGGCGGGAGATACGCAGTATTTT.

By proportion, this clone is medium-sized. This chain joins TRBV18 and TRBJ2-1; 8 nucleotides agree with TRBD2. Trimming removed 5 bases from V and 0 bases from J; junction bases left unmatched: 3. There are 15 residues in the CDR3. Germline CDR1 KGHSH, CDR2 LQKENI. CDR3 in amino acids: CASSLAGYSYNEQFF. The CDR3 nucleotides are TGTGCCAGCTCATTAGCGGGATACTCCTACAATGAGCAGTTCTTC.

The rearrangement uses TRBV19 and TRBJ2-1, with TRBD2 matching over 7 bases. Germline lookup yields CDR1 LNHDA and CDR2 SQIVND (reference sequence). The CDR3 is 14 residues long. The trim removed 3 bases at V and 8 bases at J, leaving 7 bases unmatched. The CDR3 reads CASSIPGGGDEQFF. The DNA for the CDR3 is TGTGCCAGTAGTATCCCGGGGGGTGGCGATGAGCAGTTCTTC.

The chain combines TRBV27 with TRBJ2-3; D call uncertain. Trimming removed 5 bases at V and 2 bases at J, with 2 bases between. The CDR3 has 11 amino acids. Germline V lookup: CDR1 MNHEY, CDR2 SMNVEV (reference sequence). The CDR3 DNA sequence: TGTGCCAGCAGTCTCACAGATACGCAGTATTTT. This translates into CASSLTDTQYF.

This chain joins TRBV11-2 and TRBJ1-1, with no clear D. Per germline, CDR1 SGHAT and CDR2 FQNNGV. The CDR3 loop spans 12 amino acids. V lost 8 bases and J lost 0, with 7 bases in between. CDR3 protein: CASCHMNTEAFF. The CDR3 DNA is TGTGCCAGCTGCCACATGAACACTGAAGCTTTCTTT.

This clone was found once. The DNA for the CDR3 is TGTGCTAGTGGTTTGAACAGGGTTTTCCCAACCTCCTACGAGCAGTACTTC. This gives the protein CASGLNRVFPTSYEQYF. This chain connects TRBV12-5 to TRBJ2-7; D might be TRBD1 (6 bases). The V end was cut by 2 bases, the J end by 0 bases, with 17 bases between. This CDR3 region has 17 residues. CDR1 and CDR2 (germline): LGHNT, FRNRAP. The full variable domain, its missing parts supplied by reference TRBV12-5 and TRBJ2-7, is DARVTQTPRHKVTEMGQEVTMRCQPILGHNTVFWYRQTMMQGLELLAYFRNRAPLDDSGMPKDRFSAEMPDATLATLKIQPSEPRDSAVYFCASGLNRVFPTSYEQYFGPGTRLTVT.

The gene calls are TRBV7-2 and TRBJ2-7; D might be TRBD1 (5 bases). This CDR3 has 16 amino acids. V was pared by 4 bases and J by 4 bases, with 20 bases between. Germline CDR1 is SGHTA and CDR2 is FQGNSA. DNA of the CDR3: TGTGCCAGCAGCTCGGACAAAGACTCAGCTATTTACGAGCAGTACTTC. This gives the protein CASSSDKDSAIYEQYF. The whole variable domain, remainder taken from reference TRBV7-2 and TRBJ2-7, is GAGVSQSPSNKVTEKGKDVELRCDPISGHTALYWYRQSLGQGLEFLIYFQGNSAPDKSGLPSDRFSAERTGGSVSTLTIQRTQQEDSAVYLCASSSDKDSAIYEQYFGPGTRLTVT.

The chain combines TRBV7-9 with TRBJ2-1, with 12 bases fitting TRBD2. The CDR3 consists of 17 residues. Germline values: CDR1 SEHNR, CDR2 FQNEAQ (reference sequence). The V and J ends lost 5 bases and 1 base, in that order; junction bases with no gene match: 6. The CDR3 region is CASSPRTSGVSYNEQFF. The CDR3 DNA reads TGTGCCAGCAGCCCACGGACTAGCGGGGTGTCCTACAATGAGCAGTTCTTC.

This CDR3 is CASSLDGTPEYF. The CDR3 DNA sequence: TGTGCCAGCAGCTTAGACGGGACACCCGAGTACTTC. The rearrangement links TRBV7-2 to TRBJ2-7; a possible D gene is TRBD1 (6 bases). Trimming shortened V by 1 base and J by 11 bases, and 12 bases separated the two germline ends. This CDR3 is 12 amino acids long. The germline V gene encodes CDR1 SGHTA and CDR2 FQGNSA.

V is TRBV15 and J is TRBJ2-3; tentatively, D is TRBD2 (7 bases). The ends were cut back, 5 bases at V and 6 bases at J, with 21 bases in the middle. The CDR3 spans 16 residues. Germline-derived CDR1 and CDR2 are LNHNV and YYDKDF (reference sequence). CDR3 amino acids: CATSGPGGRQSDTQYF. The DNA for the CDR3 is TGTGCCACCAGCGGGCCGGGGGGCCGACAGTCGGATACGCAGTATTTT.

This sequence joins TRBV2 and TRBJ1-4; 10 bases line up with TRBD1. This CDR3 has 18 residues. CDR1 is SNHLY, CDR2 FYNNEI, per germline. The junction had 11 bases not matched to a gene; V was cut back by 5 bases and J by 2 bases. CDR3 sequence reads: CASSYGLRDRGTNEKLFF. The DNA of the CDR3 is TGTGCCAGCAGTTACGGACTCCGGGACAGGGGCACTAATGAAAAACTGTTTTTT.

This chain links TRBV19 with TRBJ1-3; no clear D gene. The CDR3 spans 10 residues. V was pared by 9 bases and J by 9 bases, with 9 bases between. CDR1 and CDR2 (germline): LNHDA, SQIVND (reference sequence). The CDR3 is CASGGGTIYF. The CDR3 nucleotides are TGTGCCAGCGGAGGAGGCACCATATATTTT.

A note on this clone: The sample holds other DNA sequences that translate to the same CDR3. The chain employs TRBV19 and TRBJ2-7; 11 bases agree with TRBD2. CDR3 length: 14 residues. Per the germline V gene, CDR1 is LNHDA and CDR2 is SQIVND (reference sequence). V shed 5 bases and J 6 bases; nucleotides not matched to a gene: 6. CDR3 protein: CASSLPGLAAEQYF. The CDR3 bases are TGTGCCAGTAGTCTCCCGGGACTAGCGGCCGAGCAGTACTTC.

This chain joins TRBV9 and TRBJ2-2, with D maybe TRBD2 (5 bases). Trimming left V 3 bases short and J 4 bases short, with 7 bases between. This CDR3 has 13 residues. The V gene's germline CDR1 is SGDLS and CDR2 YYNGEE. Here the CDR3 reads CASSARVTGELFF. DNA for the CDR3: TGTGCCAGCAGCGCGAGGGTCACCGGGGAGCTGTTTTTT.